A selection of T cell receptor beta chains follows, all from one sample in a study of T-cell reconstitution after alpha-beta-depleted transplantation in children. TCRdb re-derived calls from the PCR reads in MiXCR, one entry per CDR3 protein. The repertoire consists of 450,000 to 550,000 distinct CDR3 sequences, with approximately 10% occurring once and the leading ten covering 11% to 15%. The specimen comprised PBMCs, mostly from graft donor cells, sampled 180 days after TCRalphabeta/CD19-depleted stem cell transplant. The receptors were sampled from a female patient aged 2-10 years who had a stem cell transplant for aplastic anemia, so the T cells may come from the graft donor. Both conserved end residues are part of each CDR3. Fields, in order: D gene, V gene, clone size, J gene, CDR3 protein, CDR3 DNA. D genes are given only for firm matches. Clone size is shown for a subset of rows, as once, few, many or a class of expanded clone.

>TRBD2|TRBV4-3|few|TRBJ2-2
CASSRPTGTPGLGSELFF
TGCGCCAGCAGCCGCCCGACCGGGACACCGGGACTAGGGTCAGAGCTGTTTTTT
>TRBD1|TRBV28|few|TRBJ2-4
CASSQTTGTGNIQYF
TGTGCCAGCAGTCAAACGACCGGGACAGGAAACATTCAGTACTTC
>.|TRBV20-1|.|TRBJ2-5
CSARDLQETQYF
TGCAGTGCTAGGGACCTCCAAGAGACCCAGTACTTC
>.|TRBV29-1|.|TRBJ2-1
CSVARYSGPYNEQFF
TGCAGCGTTGCCCGATATAGCGGACCATACAATGAGCAGTTCTTC
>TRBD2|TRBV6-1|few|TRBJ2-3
CASTPPAGVPDTQYF
TGTGCCAGCACCCCGCCAGCGGGAGTCCCAGATACGCAGTATTTT
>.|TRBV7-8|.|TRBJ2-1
CASSPVGSNEQFF
TGTGCCAGCAGCCCAGTGGGGTCCAATGAGCAGTTCTTC
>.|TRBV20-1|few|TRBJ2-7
CSARPYQGPPYEQYF
TGCAGTGCTAGGCCCTACCAGGGACCGCCCTACGAGCAGTACTTC
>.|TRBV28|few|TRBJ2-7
CASSLLSGKVYEQYF
TGTGCCAGCAGTTTATTGTCTGGGAAAGTCTACGAGCAGTACTTC
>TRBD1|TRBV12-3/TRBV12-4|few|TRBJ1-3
CASSLEGQLLGNTIYF
TGTGCCAGCAGTTTAGAGGGACAGTTACTTGGAAACACCATATATTTT
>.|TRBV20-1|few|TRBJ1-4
CSARDWTANEKLFF
TGCAGTGCTAGAGATTGGACAGCTAATGAAAAACTGTTTTTT
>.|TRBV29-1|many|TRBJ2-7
CSVGGSGGGYEQYF
TGCAGCGTTGGGGGCAGTGGGGGAGGATACGAGCAGTACTTC
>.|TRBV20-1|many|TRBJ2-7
CSAGGVYEQYF
TGCAGTGCTGGCGGGGTCTACGAGCAGTACTTC
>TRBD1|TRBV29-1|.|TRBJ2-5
CSVESRTGSRETHYF
TGCAGCGTTGAGTCCCGGACAGGGTCGAGGGAGACCCACTACTTC
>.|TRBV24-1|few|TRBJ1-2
CATLGNYGYTF
TGTGCCACCCTGGGTAACTATGGCTACACCTTC
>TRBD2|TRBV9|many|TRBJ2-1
CASSVAGGPNEQFF
TGTGCCAGCAGCGTGGCGGGAGGGCCTAATGAGCAGTTCTTC
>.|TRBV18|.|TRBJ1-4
CASSPRGGPNEKLFF
TGTGCCAGCTCACCACGTGGAGGACCTAATGAAAAACTGTTTTTT
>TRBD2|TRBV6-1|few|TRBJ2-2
CASRRTSGKVNTGELFF
TGTGCCAGCAGGCGAACTAGCGGGAAAGTGAACACCGGGGAGCTGTTTTTT
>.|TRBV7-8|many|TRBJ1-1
CASSLGVQRRNTEAFF
TGTGCCAGCAGCTTAGGCGTACAGCGCCGGAACACTGAAGCTTTCTTT
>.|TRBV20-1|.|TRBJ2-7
CSARGPGGSRAPYEQYF
TGCAGTGCTAGGGGCCCCGGCGGCTCCCGGGCGCCCTACGAGCAGTACTTC
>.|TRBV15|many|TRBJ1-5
CATSRDDQPQHF
TGTGCCACCAGCAGAGATGATCAGCCCCAGCATTTT
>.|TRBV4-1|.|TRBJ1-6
CASSQDSVSRASPLHF
TGCGCCAGCAGCCAAGATAGTGTCTCACGTGCTTCACCCCTCCACTTT
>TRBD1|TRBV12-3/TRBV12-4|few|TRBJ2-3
CASTRTGGADTQYF
TGTGCCAGCACGCGGACAGGGGGCGCAGATACGCAGTATTTT
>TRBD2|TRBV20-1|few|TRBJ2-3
CSARAGTSGRAWTDTQYF
TGCAGTGCTAGGGCCGGGACTAGCGGGAGGGCATGGACAGATACGCAGTATTTT
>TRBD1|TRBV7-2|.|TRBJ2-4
CASSLEWTGGNIQYF
TGTGCCAGCAGCTTAGAATGGACAGGGGGTAACATTCAGTACTTC
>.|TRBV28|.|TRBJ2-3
CASSQSPGLYTDTQYF
TGTGCCAGCAGTCAATCGCCGGGACTCTACACAGATACGCAGTATTTT
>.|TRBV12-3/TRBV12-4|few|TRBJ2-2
CASSLWGRPNTGELFF
TGTGCCAGCAGTTTATGGGGCAGACCGAACACCGGGGAGCTGTTTTTT
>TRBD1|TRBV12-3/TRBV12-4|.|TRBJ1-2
CASSRQGAYGYTF
TGTGCCAGCAGCCGACAGGGGGCGTATGGCTACACCTTC
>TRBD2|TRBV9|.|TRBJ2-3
CASSPPPGTSEDTQYF
TGTGCCAGCAGCCCACCGCCCGGGACTAGCGAGGATACGCAGTATTTT
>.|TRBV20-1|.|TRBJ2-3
CSARGSGTDTQYF
TGCAGTGCTAGGGGGTCTGGCACAGATACGCAGTATTTT
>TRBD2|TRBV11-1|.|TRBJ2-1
CASSLRPRTSGRPNEQFF
TGTGCCAGCAGCTTACGCCCTAGGACTAGCGGGAGGCCCAATGAGCAGTTCTTC
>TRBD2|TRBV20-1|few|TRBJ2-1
CSARDVAGGTYNEQFF
TGCAGTGCTAGAGATGTAGCGGGAGGGACCTACAATGAGCAGTTCTTC